These T cell receptor beta chains were read from a single sample in a study of CD8 T cells in ankylosing spondylitis. Each CDR3 protein gets one entry after TCRdb re-called the 5' RACE reads with MiXCR. Of 20,000 to 30,000 distinct CDR3 sequences listed, 10% to 15% are singletons. Source material: blood. Receptors originate from a male donor with ankylosing spondylitis or in good health (not recorded which). CDR3s include the opening cysteine and the closing phenylalanine or tryptophan. The D gene is left open where the match is weak. A clone size is listed for some rows: how often the clone was seen (once, few, many), or a class if it is expanded.

TRBV21-1	few	-	TRBJ1-5	CASSKEGCQPQHF	TGTGCCAGCAGCAAGGAAGGGTGCCAGCCCCAGCATTTT
TRBV7-2	few	-	TRBJ2-6	CASSLAGTGANVLTF	TGTGCCAGCAGCTTAGCCGGGACCGGGGCCAACGTCCTGACTTTC
TRBV3-1	-	-	TRBJ2-5	CASSQDIFQDQETQYF	TGTGCCAGCAGCCAAGATATATTCCAGGACCAAGAGACCCAGTACTTC
TRBV4-1	-	-	TRBJ2-2	CASSQPDRTFSGELFF	TGCGCCAGCAGCCAACCTGACAGGACGTTCTCCGGGGAGCTGTTTTTT
TRBV7-2	few	-	TRBJ2-2	CASSSDGNTGELFF	TGTGCCAGCAGCTCGGACGGGAACACCGGGGAGCTGTTTTTT
TRBV20-1	few	TRBD2	TRBJ2-7	CSASPSGLVGQYF	TGCAGTGCTAGTCCCAGTGGACTAGTCGGGCAGTACTTC
TRBV12-5	-	-	TRBJ1-1	CASGLVLDKNTEAFF	TGTGCTAGTGGTTTGGTATTGGACAAGAACACTGAAGCTTTCTTT
TRBV28	-	TRBD1	TRBJ2-2	CASRPGQGFTGELFF	TGTGCCAGCAGACCGGGACAGGGGTTCACCGGGGAGCTGTTTTTT
TRBV7-9	many	-	TRBJ2-1	CASSLPRAGQFF	TGTGCCAGCAGCTTACCCAGGGCAGGGCAGTTCTTC
TRBV5-1	-	TRBD1	TRBJ1-1	CASSLEGGIMNTEAFF	TGCGCCAGCAGCTTGGAAGGGGGCATCATGAACACTGAAGCTTTCTTT
TRBV29-1	-	-	TRBJ2-1	CSAGTVYNEQFF	TGCAGCGCCGGGACGGTCTACAATGAGCAGTTCTTC
TRBV7-9	many	-	TRBJ1-5	CASSFGSRGQPQHF	TGTGCCAGCAGCTTCGGGTCCCGGGGTCAGCCCCAGCATTTT
TRBV6-6	many	TRBD1	TRBJ1-1	CASSFSGGLYSEAFF	TGTGCCAGCAGTTTTTCAGGGGGGCTTTATTCTGAAGCTTTCTTT
TRBV20-1	few	-	TRBJ2-3	CSAIKDSGQRLDTQYF	TGCAGTGCTATTAAGGACAGCGGACAGAGACTAGATACGCAGTATTTT
TRBV20-1	-	-	TRBJ1-1	CSARTALMNTEAFF	TGCAGTGCTAGGACAGCCCTCATGAACACTGAAGCTTTCTTT
TRBV19	few	TRBD1	TRBJ1-1	CASSRQGIDTEAFF	TGTGCCAGTAGTAGACAGGGTATCGACACTGAAGCTTTCTTT
TRBV15	-	-	TRBJ2-2	CATSREDLGTGELFF	TGTGCCACCAGCAGGGAGGACCTGGGCACCGGGGAGCTGTTTTTT
TRBV12-3/TRBV12-4	many	TRBD1	TRBJ2-2	CASQGAVRTGELFF	TGTGCCAGCCAGGGGGCAGTGCGGACCGGGGAGCTGTTTTTT
TRBV5-1	-	-	TRBJ2-3	CASSLDRTSTDTQYF	TGCGCCAGCAGCTTGGACAGAACTAGCACAGATACGCAGTATTTT
TRBV20-1	many	-	TRBJ2-1	CSADHSTGYYNEQFF	TGCAGTGCAGACCACTCGACGGGGTACTACAATGAGCAGTTCTTC
TRBV4-3	many	TRBD1	TRBJ2-1	CASSQETGGPNDEQFF	TGCGCCAGCAGCCAAGAAACAGGGGGGCCTAACGATGAGCAGTTCTTC
TRBV12-3/TRBV12-4	many	-	TRBJ2-2	CASRPTRTGELFF	TGTGCCAGCAGGCCAACTAGGACCGGGGAGCTGTTTTTT
TRBV12-5	many	-	TRBJ2-1	CASGLGPPPGDEQFF	TGTGCTAGTGGTTTGGGGCCTCCACCGGGCGATGAGCAGTTCTTC
TRBV20-1	many	-	TRBJ2-5	CSASRLQGTQYF	TGCAGTGCTAGCCGGCTGCAGGGGACCCAGTACTTC
TRBV7-9	many	-	TRBJ1-5	CASSAQGSNQPQHF	TGTGCCAGCAGCGCACAGGGTAGCAATCAGCCCCAGCATTTT
TRBV21-1	few	-	TRBJ1-5	CASSSPGTWCNQPQHF	TGTGCCAGCAGCAGTCCCGGGACCTGGTGCAATCAGCCCCAGCATTTT
TRBV4-2	few	-	TRBJ1-4	CASSRLEDHATNEKLFF	TGTGCCAGCAGCCGACTTGAGGACCACGCAACTAATGAAAAACTGTTTTTT
TRBV7-2	-	TRBD1	TRBJ2-5	CASSFGQGLETQYF	TGTGCCAGCAGCTTCGGACAGGGGTTGGAGACCCAGTACTTC
TRBV20-1	many	-	TRBJ2-6	CSARDSGSGANVLTF	TGCAGTGCTAGAGATTCGGGCTCTGGGGCCAACGTCCTGACTTTC
TRBV10-2	medium-sized	-	TRBJ2-2	CASSFTPGTGELFF	TGCGCCAGCAGTTTTACCCCCGGTACCGGGGAGCTGTTTTTT
TRBV20-1	-	-	TRBJ2-2	CSAPRSDTGELFF	TGCAGTGCTCCCCGCAGCGATACCGGGGAGCTGTTTTTT
TRBV6-2/TRBV6-3	-	-	TRBJ2-1	CASSSDTRQFF	TGTGCCAGCAGTTCGGACACCAGGCAGTTCTTC
TRBV6-1	few	TRBD1	TRBJ2-2	CASGTGPANTGELFF	TGTGCCAGCGGGACAGGGCCCGCGAACACCGGGGAGCTGTTTTTT
TRBV3-1	-	-	TRBJ2-7	CASSQEFEQYF	TGTGCCAGCAGCCAAGAATTCGAGCAGTACTTC
TRBV29-1	many	-	TRBJ2-6	CSVLGRGSGANVLTF	TGCAGCGTCCTGGGCCGGGGCTCTGGGGCCAACGTCCTGACTTTC
TRBV28	few	-	TRBJ2-3	CASIPRVGFWASTDTQYF	TGTGCCAGCATCCCCAGGGTTGGGTTTTGGGCTAGCACAGATACGCAGTATTTT
TRBV20-1	many	-	TRBJ2-1	CSARPILGEQFF	TGCAGTGCTAGGCCAATTTTGGGAGAGCAGTTCTTC
TRBV14	few	TRBD1	TRBJ2-2	CASSQTTPGTGIGELFF	TGTGCCAGCAGCCAAACTACCCCCGGGACAGGAATAGGGGAGCTGTTTTTT
TRBV25-1	medium-sized	-	TRBJ2-7	CASIDGGSSYEQYF	TGTGCCAGCATCGACGGGGGTTCCTCCTACGAGCAGTACTTC
TRBV12-3/TRBV12-4	many	-	TRBJ1-1	CASTLIYGTEAFF	TGTGCCAGCACCCTGATTTATGGGACTGAAGCTTTCTTT
TRBV12-3/TRBV12-4	many	-	TRBJ2-5	CASSFEARQETQYF	TGTGCCAGCAGTTTTGAAGCACGACAAGAGACCCAGTACTTC
TRBV2	many	-	TRBJ2-1	CASSGEARNEQFF	TGTGCCAGCAGTGGGGAAGCGCGGAATGAGCAGTTCTTC
TRBV5-5	-	TRBD2	TRBJ2-3	CASSLPSGGDTQYF	TGTGCCAGCAGTTTACCATCGGGAGGAGATACGCAGTATTTT
TRBV5-1	-	-	TRBJ1-4	CASGLAGGAQGEKLFF	TGCGCCAGCGGGCTTGCGGGGGGCGCCCAGGGTGAAAAACTGTTTTTT
TRBV20-1	many	TRBD2	TRBJ2-1	CSARDRGLASSYNEQFF	TGCAGTGCTAGAGATCGGGGACTAGCGAGCTCCTACAATGAGCAGTTCTTC
TRBV28	few	TRBD1	TRBJ1-1	CASRAGGTEAFF	TGTGCCAGCAGGGCAGGGGGCACTGAAGCTTTCTTT
TRBV12-5	-	-	TRBJ2-1	CASGPSTSNEQFF	TGTGCTAGTGGACCTTCGACTAGCAATGAGCAGTTCTTC
TRBV18	few	TRBD1	TRBJ1-5	CASSTGAGQPQHF	TGTGCCAGCTCAACAGGGGCCGGTCAGCCCCAGCATTTT
TRBV2	-	-	TRBJ2-3	CASSRGSTDTQYF	TGTGCCAGCAGCCGAGGGAGCACAGATACGCAGTATTTT
TRBV5-8	-	-	TRBJ1-2	CASSFQWANYGYTF	TGTGCCAGCAGCTTCCAGTGGGCTAACTATGGCTACACCTTC
TRBV5-1	few	-	TRBJ2-2	CASSLGQGTGELFF	TGCGCCAGCAGCTTGGGCCAGGGGACCGGGGAGCTGTTTTTT
TRBV7-6	few	-	TRBJ1-2	CASSRDGLRGYTF	TGTGCCAGCAGCCGGGACGGACTTCGCGGCTACACCTTC
TRBV6-5	many	TRBD1	TRBJ2-4	CASSKGGEGNIQYF	TGTGCCAGCAGCAAAGGGGGCGAGGGAAACATTCAGTACTTC
TRBV6-5	-	-	TRBJ2-1	CASSYGGGHNEQFF	TGTGCCAGCAGTTACGGGGGCGGCCACAATGAGCAGTTCTTC
TRBV29-1	-	TRBD2	TRBJ2-1	CSVTERETEQFF	TGCAGCGTTACCGAGCGGGAGACTGAGCAGTTCTTC